The rows below give T cell receptor beta chains drawn from one sample of a study of blood T cell repertoires in COVID-19. Sequencing used immunoSEQ multiplex PCR; TCRdb keeps in-frame clones, though not all of them. Of around 67,000 clones listed, approximately 82% were seen once; the top ten hold about 16%. Material for sequencing was peripheral blood. The receptors come from a man at least 80 years old with active COVID-19. CDR3s include the opening cysteine and the closing phenylalanine or tryptophan. The order of the fields is J gene, D gene, V gene, clone size, CDR3 DNA, CDR3 protein. A D gene is named only where the DNA matches it firmly. For some rows the clone size is stated as once, few or many, or as a class when expanded; others skip it.

>TRBJ2-1|TRBD2|TRBV4-2|.
TGTGCCAGCAGCCAAGAGCTAGCGGGGCACAGGTCCTACAATGAGCAGTTCTTC
CASSQELAGHRSYNEQFF
>TRBJ2-7|.|TRBV5-5|.
TGTGCCAGCAGCTTGGTGGCGACAATGACAACCTACGAGCAGTACTTC
CASSLVATMTTYEQYF
>TRBJ2-3|TRBD2|TRBV27|.
TGTGCCAGCGAGGGGAGGGGATCCGGCGCAGATACGCAGTATTTT
CASEGRGSGADTQYF
>TRBJ2-1|TRBD2|TRBV5-1|.
TGCGCCAGCAGCTACGGGACTAGCTTCTACAATGAGCAGTTCTTC
CASSYGTSFYNEQFF
>TRBJ1-5|.|TRBV6-5|few
TGTGCCAGCAGCCCGGCGGGGCATCAGCCCCAGCATTTT
CASSPAGHQPQHF
>TRBJ2-1|TRBD1|TRBV3-1/TRBV3-2|.
TGTGCCAGCAGCTCGGACAGGACCCATGAGCAGTTCTTC
CASSSDRTHEQFF
>TRBJ2-2|.|TRBV7-9|.
TGTGCCAGCAGCCAACAGCAGTATAGCACCGGGGAGCTGTTTTTT
CASSQQQYSTGELFF
>TRBJ1-2|.|TRBV7-2|.
TGTGCCAGCAGCCCCCGGGACAACGGCTACTATGGCTACACCTTC
CASSPRDNGYYGYTF
>TRBJ2-2|TRBD1|TRBV29-1|.
TGCAGCGTTGAAGGACCAGGGGGCATCACCGGGGAGCTGTTTTTT
CSVEGPGGITGELFF
>TRBJ1-6|.|TRBV10-1|.
TGCGCCCCCAGGATCCTCCACTTT
CAPRILHF
>TRBJ2-7|TRBD1|TRBV5-1|.
TGCGCCAGCAGCCCCTCAACCGGGACAGGGGAATACTTC
CASSPSTGTGEYF
>TRBJ1-2|.|TRBV15|.
TGTGCCACCAGCAGTGGAGGGGACGGCTACACCTTC
CATSSGGDGYTF
>TRBJ2-3|TRBD2|TRBV27|many
TGTGCCAGCAGTTTCCTGACTAGCGGGGGGATTAGCACAGATACGCAGTATTTT
CASSFLTSGGISTDTQYF
>TRBJ2-7|TRBD1|TRBV5-4|.
TGTGCCAGCAGCTCGGGGGGACAGGGGGCATACGAGCAGTACTTC
CASSSGGQGAYEQYF
>TRBJ2-3|.|TRBV12-5|few
TGTGCTAGTGGTTCGGACTATCCAGGGAGCACAGATACGCAGTATTTT
CASGSDYPGSTDTQYF
>TRBJ2-1|.|TRBV5-6|.
TGTGCCAGCAGCTTGGACAGGGCGGCGTCCTACAATGAGCAGTTCTTC
CASSLDRAASYNEQFF
>TRBJ2-1|TRBD2|TRBV25-1|.
TGTGCCAGCAGTGAGACTGTAGCGGGGCCTCCCTACAATGAGCAGTTCTTC
CASSETVAGPPYNEQFF
>TRBJ2-2|.|TRBV27|.
TGTGCCAGCAGTCCCCCGGGCACCGGGGAGCTGTTTTTT
CASSPPGTGELFF
>TRBJ1-3|TRBD1|TRBV28|.
TGTGCCAGCAGTCGTCGACAGGGTAATGGAAACACCATATATTTT
CASSRRQGNGNTIYF
>TRBJ1-3|TRBD1|TRBV28|.
TGTGCCAGCAGCCAAACCTTAGGAGGGGGCTCATCTGGAAACACCATATATTTT
CASSQTLGGGSSGNTIYF
>TRBJ2-7|.|TRBV6-2/TRBV6-3|.
TGTGCCAGCAGTTACGGACCTGGGAACCGGGACTACGAGCAGTACTTC
CASSYGPGNRDYEQYF
>TRBJ1-1|.|TRBV7-2|.
TGTGCCAGCAGCTTAGGGACTGGGGGCAAAGCTTTCTTT
CASSLGTGGKAFF
>TRBJ1-1|.|TRBV3-1/TRBV3-2|once
TGTGCCAGCAGCCAAGCCACATTGAACACTGAAGCTTTCTTT
CASSQATLNTEAFF
>TRBJ2-3|TRBD2|TRBV2|.
TGTGCCAGCAGGAAGGCGATGACTAGCTTGGAAGATACGCAGTATTTT
CASRKAMTSLEDTQYF
>TRBJ2-1|.|TRBV27|.
TGTGCCGTTGCGGGACAGACCTACAATGAGCAGTTCTTC
CAVAGQTYNEQFF
>TRBJ1-2|.|TRBV7-8|.
TGTGCCAGCAGCTTAGTCGCCTACGTTAACTATGGCTACACCTTC
CASSLVAYVNYGYTF
>TRBJ2-5|.|TRBV4-2|.
TGTGCCAGCAGCCCCCAAGGGGGACGAGAGACCCAGTACTTC
CASSPQGGRETQYF
>TRBJ2-3|.|TRBV7-3|.
TGTGCCAGCAGCTTAAGCGGGACTAGCACAGATACGCAGTATTTT
CASSLSGTSTDTQYF
>TRBJ2-7|.|TRBV28|.
TGTGCCAGCAGTTTCGCACAACAGGGATATTCCTACGAGCAGTACTTC
CASSFAQQGYSYEQYF
>TRBJ2-1|.|TRBV28|.
TGTGCCAGCAGTTTATCGCGGCAGCGCTCCTACAATGAGCAGTTCTTC
CASSLSRQRSYNEQFF
>TRBJ1-1|.|TRBV6-5|.
TGTGCCAGCACGGGGGTGGGCACTGAAGCTTTCTTT
CASTGVGTEAFF